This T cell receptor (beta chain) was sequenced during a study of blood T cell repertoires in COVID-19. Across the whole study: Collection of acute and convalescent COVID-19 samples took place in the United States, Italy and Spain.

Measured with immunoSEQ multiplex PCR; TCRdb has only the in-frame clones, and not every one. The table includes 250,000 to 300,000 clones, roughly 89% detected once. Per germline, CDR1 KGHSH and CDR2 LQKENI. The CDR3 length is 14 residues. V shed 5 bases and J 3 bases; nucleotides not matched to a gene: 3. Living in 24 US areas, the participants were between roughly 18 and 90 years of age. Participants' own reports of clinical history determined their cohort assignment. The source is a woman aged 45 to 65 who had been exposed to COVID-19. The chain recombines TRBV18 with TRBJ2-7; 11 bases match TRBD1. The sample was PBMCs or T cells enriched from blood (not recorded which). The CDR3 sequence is CASSTDRGHYEQYF. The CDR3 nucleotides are TGTGCCAGCTCAACGGACAGGGGGCACTACGAGCAGTACTTC.